The rows below give T cell receptor beta chains drawn from one sample of a study of human T cells and chemical hapten exposure. Using its own MiXCR run on the RACE reads, TCRdb lists one record per CDR3 protein. The table shows about 39,000 distinct CDR3 sequences, with 12% occurring only once. The sample was whole blood, taken in connection with sensitization to the hapten diphenylcyclopropenone (DPC). The receptors here all came from a woman aged 40 to 55 with alopecia areata. Some clones in this sample may be carry-over from other donors' samples. Both conserved end residues are part of each CDR3. A D gene is named only where the DNA matches it firmly. Clone size is stated in some rows and not others, as once, few, many or a class when expanded.

J	size	D	V	CDR3	DNA
TRBJ2-2	NA	TRBD2	TRBV3-1	CASQAPGLGDTGELFF	TGTGCCAGCCAAGCCCCTGGACTAGGGGACACCGGGGAGCTGTTTTTT
TRBJ2-2	NA	NA	TRBV10-3	CAITPSTGELFF	TGTGCCATCACCCCCAGCACCGGGGAGCTGTTTTTT
TRBJ2-1	NA	NA	TRBV5-4	CASSLDLGAYNEQFF	TGTGCCAGCAGCTTGGACTTGGGGGCCTACAATGAGCAGTTCTTC
TRBJ2-3	NA	NA	TRBV4-1	CASSPRDNLHTDTQYF	TGCGCCAGCAGCCCCCGGGACAACCTACACACAGATACGCAGTATTTT
TRBJ1-5	many	NA	TRBV18	CASSPSGNSNQPQHF	TGTGCCAGCTCACCATCGGGGAATAGCAATCAGCCCCAGCATTTT
TRBJ2-7	NA	TRBD2	TRBV29-1	CSVGERENYEQYF	TGCAGCGTTGGGGAGCGGGAGAACTACGAGCAGTACTTC
TRBJ2-1	NA	NA	TRBV11-2	CASSLGFGGLGEQFF	TGTGCCAGCAGCTTAGGGTTTGGGGGGCTTGGTGAGCAGTTCTTC
TRBJ1-5	few	NA	TRBV2	CASSLQEQPQHF	TGTGCCAGCAGCCTTCAAGAACAGCCCCAGCATTTT
TRBJ2-1	few	NA	TRBV7-6	CASSLGLPRASEYNEQFF	TGTGCCAGCAGCTTAGGACTACCTAGAGCTAGCGAGTACAATGAGCAGTTCTTC
TRBJ1-1	many	TRBD1	TRBV6-5	CASSYAGQGPNTEAFF	TGTGCCAGCAGTTACGCTGGACAGGGCCCGAACACTGAAGCTTTCTTT
TRBJ2-7	many	NA	TRBV12-3/TRBV12-4	CASSSGTLSSYEQYF	TGTGCCAGCAGCTCCGGGACTCTTAGCTCCTACGAGCAGTACTTC
TRBJ2-7	NA	NA	TRBV3-1	CASSQWTPPYEQYF	TGTGCCAGCAGCCAATGGACTCCACCCTACGAGCAGTACTTC
TRBJ1-5	many	NA	TRBV5-1	CASSPDTNLGQPQHF	TGCGCCAGCAGTCCTGACACGAACTTAGGTCAGCCCCAGCATTTT
TRBJ1-1	NA	TRBD1	TRBV28	CASPNPGTGTLNTEAFF	TGTGCCAGCCCAAACCCCGGGACAGGGACTTTGAACACTGAAGCTTTCTTT
TRBJ2-1	NA	TRBD2	TRBV20-1	CSAFRLAGGDEQFF	TGCAGTGCGTTTAGGCTAGCGGGAGGGGATGAGCAGTTCTTC
TRBJ2-5	few	NA	TRBV11-3	CASSPSRGGKTQYF	TGTGCCAGCAGCCCCTCTAGGGGCGGGAAGACCCAGTACTTC
TRBJ2-1	NA	NA	TRBV7-9	CASSLDREQFF	TGTGCCAGCAGCTTAGATAGGGAGCAGTTCTTC
TRBJ2-2	few	NA	TRBV28	CASTIGGDGELFF	TGTGCCAGCACCATCGGAGGGGACGGGGAGCTGTTTTTT
TRBJ2-5	few	TRBD2	TRBV7-7	CASSLGSGRRGSGRMKTQYF	TGTGCTAGCAGCTTAGGTTCCGGCCGGCGGGGTAGCGGGAGAATGAAGACCCAGTACTTC
TRBJ2-7	many	NA	TRBV20-1	CSAEELEGPSYEQYF	TGCAGTGCGGAAGAACTGGAGGGGCCCTCCTACGAGCAGTACTTC
TRBJ2-2	NA	NA	TRBV28	CASLRTASTGELFF	TGTGCCAGCTTAAGGACAGCATCCACCGGGGAGCTGTTTTTT